This is a list of T cell receptor beta chains from one sample in a study of cytomegalovirus exposure and HLA in healthy donors. The table came from immunoSEQ multiplex PCR; TCRdb's copy has only in-frame clones and leaves some out. There are about 160,000 clones in the sample; 86% occur only once, and roughly 2% lies in the top ten. Source material: PBMCs. Every receptor here comes from a woman aged 18-30 years in good health and CMV-seronegative. Both conserved end residues are part of each CDR3. A D gene is named only where the DNA matches it firmly. Clone size is not always given. Where it is, it says once, few, many or a class for expanded clones.

clone_size	j_call	v_call	d_call	cdr3_nt	cdr3_aa
-	TRBJ1-2	TRBV28	TRBD1	TGTGCCAGCACCTCACAGGGGGCAAGGGGCTACACCTTC	CASTSQGARGYTF
few	TRBJ2-7	TRBV6-1	TRBD1	TGTGCCAGCAGTGAACTAGGGGGCCACGAGCAGTACTTC	CASSELGGHEQYF
-	TRBJ2-7	TRBV10-1	-	TGCGCCAGCAGTGCGAGCTCCTACGAGCAGTACTTC	CASSASSYEQYF
-	TRBJ2-7	TRBV4-2	TRBD1	TGTGCCAGCAGCCAAGTTACCCCGTCAGGGGGCCAGAACTACGAGCAGTACTTC	CASSQVTPSGGQNYEQYF
-	TRBJ1-2	TRBV9	-	TGTGCCAGCAGCGCGGAGGAGGGAATGTATGGCTACACCTTC	CASSAEEGMYGYTF
-	TRBJ2-2	TRBV7-8	TRBD2	TGTGCCAGCAGCTTAGTCGGGTTCCTAGCGGGATCCGGGGAGCTGTTTTTT	CASSLVGFLAGSGELFF
-	TRBJ2-7	TRBV28	-	TGTGCCAGCAGCTGGCTAGGAGCCTTTGGGCAGTACTTC	CASSWLGAFGQYF
-	TRBJ2-2	TRBV6-1	-	TGTGCCAGCAGTGAACCGGAGCGGAACACCGGGGAGCTGTTTTTT	CASSEPERNTGELFF
-	TRBJ1-3	TRBV28	-	TGTGCCAGCAGTTTAGGCGGTAACTCTGGAAACACCATATATTTT	CASSLGGNSGNTIYF
few	TRBJ2-6	TRBV30	TRBD1	TGTGCCTGGGGCCGGGACAGGGTCTCTGGGGCCAACGTCCTGACTTTC	CAWGRDRVSGANVLTF
-	TRBJ2-4	TRBV5-4	TRBD2	TGTGCCAGCAGCCTACTAGCGGGAGAAATCACTCGATCCAAAAACATTCAGTACTTC	CASSLLAGEITRSKNIQYF
-	TRBJ2-3	TRBV7-3	TRBD2	TGTGCCAGCAGCTTCGTAGCGGGAGCCGACGATACGCAGTATTTT	CASSFVAGADDTQYF
-	TRBJ1-5	TRBV19	-	TGTGCCAGTACCCGGTTCAGCAATCAGCCCCAGCATTTT	CASTRFSNQPQHF
-	TRBJ1-5	TRBV9	-	TGTGCCAGCAGCGTAGCGACAGGCCAGCCCCAGCATTTT	CASSVATGQPQHF
-	TRBJ2-5	TRBV10-3	-	TGTGCCATCAGTGAGAGAAACACCCAAGAGACCCAGTACTTC	CAISERNTQETQYF
-	TRBJ1-5	TRBV18	-	TGTGCCAGCTCACCAGGTGTCCGGCAGCCCCAGCATTTT	CASSPGVRQPQHF
-	TRBJ2-3	TRBV5-1	TRBD2	TGCGCCAGCAGCCCCGGGTCTAGCGGGGGGTACGCAGGAGCAGATACGCAGTATTTT	CASSPGSSGGYAGADTQYF
-	TRBJ2-1	TRBV27	-	TGTGCCAGCAGTTCCCGCGGGGATGAGCAGTTCTTC	CASSSRGDEQFF
-	TRBJ1-6	TRBV7-3	TRBD1	TGTGCCAGCAGCGCGAAGGACAGGGGGAGTTCACCCCTCCACTTT	CASSAKDRGSSPLHF
-	TRBJ2-7	TRBV28	-	TGTGCCAGCAGTTTTTGGGAGAACTACGAGCAGTACTTC	CASSFWENYEQYF
-	TRBJ2-5	TRBV4-2	-	TGTGCCAGCAGCCAAGATTGGACCCAGGGTAGCCAAGAGACCCAGTACTTC	CASSQDWTQGSQETQYF
once	TRBJ1-5	TRBV4-1	-	TGCGCCAGCAGCCAAGATGGGGGCTTTTACCAGCCCCAGCATTTT	CASSQDGGFYQPQHF
-	TRBJ2-3	TRBV29-1	TRBD2	TGCAGCGTAGGCGGACTAGGCGGCACAGATACGCAGTATTTT	CSVGGLGGTDTQYF
-	TRBJ2-5	TRBV28	-	TGTGCCAGCAGTTTTCAGGGGGGAGAGACCCAGTACTTC	CASSFQGGETQYF
-	TRBJ2-7	TRBV7-6	TRBD2	TGTGCCAGCAGCAAGCTAGCGGGAGGGCCGAGTCTTTTTTCAGAGGGTCCCTACGAGCAGTACTTC	CASSKLAGGPSLFSEGPYEQYF
-	TRBJ2-5	TRBV30	TRBD2	TGTGCCTGGAGCGTAGCGGGGGGCCAAGAGACCCAGTACTTC	CAWSVAGGQETQYF
-	TRBJ2-2	TRBV15	-	TGTGCCACCAGCAGACAGGGGCCGGACACCGGGGAGCTGTTTTTT	CATSRQGPDTGELFF
-	TRBJ1-4	TRBV18	-	TGTGCCAGCTCACGGGGGGGCCGACGTGAAAAACTGTTTTTT	CASSRGGRREKLFF
-	TRBJ2-3	TRBV6-5	TRBD2	TGTGCCAGCAGTTACTTACTAGCGGGGGACACAGATACGCAGTATTTT	CASSYLLAGDTDTQYF
-	TRBJ2-7	TRBV5-1	TRBD2	TGCGCCAGCAGCTTTAGCGGGAACTCCTACGAGCAGTACTTC	CASSFSGNSYEQYF
-	TRBJ1-2	TRBV5-1	TRBD1	TGCGCCAGCAGCGAAATCAGGGGGGAAGGCTACACCTTC	CASSEIRGEGYTF
-	TRBJ2-3	TRBV6-1	-	TGTGCCAGCAGGAGTACAGATACGCAGTATTTT	CASRSTDTQYF